The subject of this entry is one TCR beta chain. MiXCR, run by TCRdb on the 5' RACE reads, gives a single entry per CDR3 protein. The sample consists of more than 1.5 million distinct CDR3 sequences, around a third of them appearing once. The data were taken from a study of identical twins. This CDR3 region has 13 residues. Trimming shortened V by 0 bases and J by 8 bases, and 5 bases separated the two germline ends. The TCR was taken from a newborn girl in good health. Sequences were obtained from cord blood. This chain uses TRBV12-3 or TRBV12-4 with TRBJ1-6; D remains ambiguous. CDR3 in amino acids: CASSLAMDSPLHF. The CDR3 nucleotides are TGTGCCAGCAGTTTAGCGATGGATTCACCCCTCCACTTT.